These T cell receptor beta chains were read from a single sample in a study of OX40 agonist ivuxolimab in advanced cancers. Using immunoSEQ multiplex PCR, the repertoire was profiled, and TCRdb retains in-frame clones only, with some absent. The repertoire holds some 84,000 clones, with roughly nine tenths as singletons. Sequencing used CD4+ or CD8+ T cells sorted from blood, obtained in a trial of the OX40 agonist ivuxolimab. The receptors come from an adult with an advanced solid tumor such as melanoma, head and neck, liver or kidney cancer. Each CDR3 is given with its conserved first and last residue. The D gene is left open where the match is weak. A row's size may be missing; if present it is once, few, many or a size class.

D: -; length: 15; size: -; V: TRBV28; J: TRBJ1-2; DNA: TGTGCCAGCAGTCCCCCCGGGAGGGACCACTATGGCTACACCTTC; CDR3: CASSPPGRDHYGYTF
D: -; length: 15; size: -; V: TRBV19; J: TRBJ2-1; DNA: TGTGCCAGTAGTGTCGGGACGGGCTCCTACAATGAGCAGTTCTTC; CDR3: CASSVGTGSYNEQFF
D: -; length: 13; size: -; V: TRBV5-6; J: TRBJ2-1; DNA: TGTGCCAGCAGCCCAGGGGGGGTTTATGAGCAGTTCTTC; CDR3: CASSPGGVYEQFF
D: -; length: 14; size: -; V: TRBV28; J: TRBJ1-2; DNA: TGTGCCAGCAGTTTAGGTTCAGGCCTCTTGAGCTACACCTTC; CDR3: CASSLGSGLLSYTF
D: -; length: 15; size: once; V: TRBV30; J: TRBJ1-2; DNA: TGTGCCTGGAGTGATATCAGGGTCCCTAACTATGGCTACACCTTC; CDR3: CAWSDIRVPNYGYTF
D: -; length: 16; size: -; V: TRBV18; J: TRBJ1-1; DNA: TGTGCCAGCTCACCGATTTCGGGACACCTGAACACTGAAGCTTTCTTT; CDR3: CASSPISGHLNTEAFF
D: TRBD1; length: 17; size: -; V: TRBV28; J: TRBJ1-1; DNA: TGTGCCAGCAGTTTATGGGGAGTCAGGGACAGGGTCTCTGAAGCTTTCTTT; CDR3: CASSLWGVRDRVSEAFF
D: TRBD2; length: 16; size: -; V: TRBV19; J: TRBJ2-1; DNA: TGTGCCAGTATGACCATAGCGGGGAACTCCTACAATGAGCAGTTCTTC; CDR3: CASMTIAGNSYNEQFF
D: -; length: 16; size: -; V: TRBV15; J: TRBJ2-6; DNA: TGTGCCACCAGCAGGCCCACAGGGACCGGGGCCAACGTCCTGACTTTC; CDR3: CATSRPTGTGANVLTF
D: -; length: 13; size: -; V: TRBV7-2; J: TRBJ2-3; DNA: TGTGCCAGCAGCTTGACTCCTCCCCATACGCAGTATTTT; CDR3: CASSLTPPHTQYF
D: -; length: 14; size: -; V: TRBV28; J: TRBJ2-4; DNA: TGTGCCAGCAGTCCGGGACCCAGCAAAGACATTCAGTACTTC; CDR3: CASSPGPSKDIQYF
D: TRBD2; length: 13; size: -; V: TRBV6-6; J: TRBJ2-5; DNA: TGTGCCAGCAGTTACGGGGGAGGGGAGACCCAGTACTTC; CDR3: CASSYGGGETQYF
D: -; length: 13; size: -; V: TRBV2; J: TRBJ1-2; DNA: TGTGCCAGCAGCTGGGAGGCCAGGTATGGCTACACCTTC; CDR3: CASSWEARYGYTF
D: -; length: 16; size: -; V: TRBV19; J: TRBJ1-3; DNA: TGTGCCAGTAGTCTCTTATCCGGGTACTCTGGAAACACCATATATTTT; CDR3: CASSLLSGYSGNTIYF
D: TRBD1; length: 15; size: -; V: TRBV18; J: TRBJ2-7; DNA: TGTGCCAGCTCATCCGGACAGGCCCCTTTTTCCGAGCAGTACTTC; CDR3: CASSSGQAPFSEQYF
D: TRBD1; length: 13; size: -; V: TRBV10-3; J: TRBJ1-1; DNA: TGTGCCATCAGCGGACAGGGGGACACTGAAGCTTTCTTT; CDR3: CAISGQGDTEAFF
D: -; length: 17; size: -; V: TRBV7-2; J: TRBJ2-1; DNA: TGTGCCAGCAGCTTCATGGCTCACCCAAGCTCCTACAATGAGCAGTTCTTC; CDR3: CASSFMAHPSSYNEQFF
D: -; length: 14; size: once; V: TRBV7-2; J: TRBJ1-5; DNA: TGTGCCAGCAGCTTAGCGGCCAGAGGTCAGCCCCAGCATTTT; CDR3: CASSLAARGQPQHF